Each of the 16 T cell receptor beta chains below was sequenced from the same sample in a study of cytomegalovirus exposure and HLA in healthy donors. Sequencing was performed with immunoSEQ multiplex PCR; in TCRdb, only in-frame clones are kept and a portion is missing. Of around 130,000 clones detected, approximately 87% appear once; the ten largest clones hold 2% to 2.5%. The sample consisted of PBMCs. The receptors shown here come from a woman aged 30 to 39 in good health and CMV-seronegative.

The V call is TRBV10-3, the J call TRBJ2-3; the D gene is possibly TRBD2 (7 bases). The CDR3 covers 14 residues. The germline V gene has CDR1 ENHRY and CDR2 SYGVKD. V was shortened by 0 bases and J by 6 bases, with 10 bases between the two germline ends. Written as DNA, the CDR3 is TGTGCCATCAGTGAGTCGCGGGGGCGGGATACGCAGTATTTT. This sequence encodes CAISESRGRDTQYF.

This chain links TRBV5-1 with TRBJ1-1; maybe TRBD1 (5 bases). V lost 5 bases, J lost 1 base, and 9 bases lay in between. Germline V gives CDR1 SGHRS, CDR2 YFSETQ. The CDR3 has 13 residues. The DNA of the CDR3 is TGCGCCAGCAGTTACGACAGGAACACTGAAGCTTTCTTT. This encodes CASSYDRNTEAFF.

This chain connects TRBV7-9 to TRBJ2-5; 14 positions agree with TRBD2. V trimming: 7 bases; J trimming: 7 bases; junction bases outside the gene matches: 8. The CDR3 totals 15 residues. Germline CDR1 reads SEHNR; CDR2 reads FQNEAQ (reference sequence). CDR3 nucleotide sequence: TGTGCCAGCACCCCGGGACTAGCGGGGGCGGGGACCCAGTACTTC. Its protein product is CASTPGLAGAGTQYF.

This chain joins TRBV6-5 and TRBJ1-6, with a weak D call TRBD1 (6 bases). Germline loops: CDR1 MNHEY, CDR2 SVGAGI. V lost 8 bases and J lost 3, with 11 bases in between. The CDR3 consists of 14 residues. The CDR3: CASGNRDYNSPLHF. CDR3 sequence (DNA): TGTGCCAGCGGCAACAGGGACTATAATTCACCCCTCCACTTT.

This clone was detected only a few times. The V gene is TRBV5-4, the J gene TRBJ2-7; tentative D call: TRBD2 (5 bases). The ends were cut back, 4 bases at V and 2 bases at J, with 16 bases in the middle. CDR1 SGHNT and CDR2 YYREEE come from the germline V gene (reference sequence). This CDR3 has 15 residues. The CDR3 bases are TGTGCCAGCAGCCCCAAGGAGGCTACCCCCTACGAGCAGTACTTC. It translates to CASSPKEATPYEQYF.

The V gene is TRBV7-2, the J gene TRBJ2-4, with 7 bases lining up with TRBD1. Germline V gene lookup returns CDR1 SGHTA and CDR2 FQGNSA. The CDR3 totals 17 residues. V was clipped by 5 bases and J by 1 base; unmatched bases: 11. The DNA of the CDR3 is TGTGCCAGCAGCGAACAACAGGGGATCCGGGCCAAAAACATTCAGTACTTC. It encodes CASSEQQGIRAKNIQYF.

In the case of this clone: Within the sample, other DNA sequences also encode this same CDR3. The J gene is TRBJ1-6, the V gene TRBV19; D possibly corresponds to TRBD1 (6 bases). This CDR3 is built from 15 residues. V lost 5 bases to trimming and J lost 2 bases, with 10 bases between them. The germline CDR1 and CDR2 sequences are LNHDA and SQIVND (reference sequence). The CDR3 loop is CASSVQGTYNSPLHF. For the CDR3, the DNA is TGTGCCAGTAGTGTGCAGGGGACCTATAATTCACCCCTCCACTTT.

V usage is TRBV19 and J usage is TRBJ2-3; D is unresolved. CDR1 is LNHDA, CDR2 SQIVND, per germline (reference sequence). V shed 5 bases and J shed 2 bases, with 8 bases lying between them. CDR3 length equals 13 residues. The CDR3 region is CASSPGFTDTQYF. The CDR3 DNA reads TGTGCCAGTAGTCCAGGATTCACAGATACGCAGTATTTT. Combining the CDR3 with reference TRBV19 and TRBJ2-3 gives the whole variable domain DGGITQSPKYLFRKEGQNVTLSCEQNLNHDAMYWYRQDPGQGLRLIYYSQIVNDFQKGDIAEGYSVSREKKESFPLTVTSAQKNPTAFYLCASSPGFTDTQYFGPGTRLTVL.

This clone was seen only a few times. For the CDR3, the DNA is TGTGCCAGCAGTTATCAGGGTGGTAATTCACCCCTCCACTTT. Its protein product is CASSYQGGNSPLHF. This chain uses TRBV7-2 with TRBJ1-6; perhaps TRBD1 as D (5 bases). The CDR3 loop spans 14 amino acids. Germline CDR1 and CDR2: SGHTA and FQGNSA. Between the trimmed V and J ends, which lost 6 bases and 6 bases, there was a span of 12 bases. Combining the CDR3 with reference TRBV7-2 and TRBJ1-6 gives the whole variable domain GAGVSQSPSNKVTEKGKDVELRCDPISGHTALYWYRQSLGQGLEFLIYFQGNSAPDKSGLPSDRFSAERTGGSVSTLTIQRTQQEDSAVYLCASSYQGGNSPLHFGNGTRLTVT.

This sequence joins TRBV5-4 and TRBJ1-2, with D tentatively TRBD1 (6 bases). The CDR3 totals 12 residues. With 9 bases removed from V and 8 bases from J, the gap between germline ends came to 17 bases. Germline V CDR1 and CDR2: SGHNT, YYREEE (reference sequence). CDR3 nucleotides: TGTGCCACTAAGGTGGGGGCATCAGGCTACACCTTC. It specifies CATKVGASGYTF. Using reference TRBV5-4 and TRBJ1-2 for the parts outside the CDR3, the full variable domain is ETGVTQSPTHLIKTRGQQVTLRCSSQSGHNTVSWYQQALGQGPQFIFQYYREEENGRGNFPPRFSGLQFPNYSSELNVNALELDDSALYLCATKVGASGYTFGSGTRLTVV.

The rearrangement joins TRBV7-9 to TRBJ2-1; 9 bases are a match to TRBD2. The V gene's germline CDR1 is SEHNR and CDR2 FQNEAQ (reference sequence). Germline trimming cut 6 bases from V and 4 bases from J; bases unmatched to any gene: 7. This CDR3 contains 15 residues. CDR3 DNA: TGTGCCAGCAGATTACCGGGACTAGCTTACAATGAGCAGTTCTTC. Encoded protein: CASRLPGLAYNEQFF.

For the CDR3, the DNA is TGCGCCACTAAGCTTGACGGAGGGGTTAATGAGCAGTTCTTC. Encoded protein: CATKLDGGVNEQFF. The gene calls are TRBV10-2 and TRBJ2-1; possibly TRBD2 for D (6 bases). V shed 10 bases and J shed 7 bases, with 20 bases lying between them. The CDR3 runs 14 residues. CDR1 is WSHSY and CDR2 is SAAADI in the germline V gene.

The chain carries TRBV4-1 and TRBJ2-1; 7 bases are a match to TRBD1. This CDR3 is 15 amino acids long. With 2 bases clipped from V and 1 base from J, the junction kept 2 bases outside the gene matches. Per the germline V gene, CDR1 is MGHRA and CDR2 is YSYEKL. The CDR3: CASSQPGGSYNEQFF. The CDR3 DNA reads as TGCGCCAGCAGCCAACCAGGGGGTTCCTACAATGAGCAGTTCTTC.

This chain's CDR3 is CASSSFTGAEAFF. CDR3 coding DNA: TGTGCCAGCAGCTCCTTTACAGGGGCTGAAGCTTTCTTT. The V call is TRBV11-2, the J call TRBJ1-1; 7 positions agree with TRBD1. The J segment lost 6 bases and the V segment lost 4 bases, leaving 5 bases of the junction unmatched. The CDR3 contains 13 residues. Germline loops: CDR1 SGHAT, CDR2 FQNNGV.

This clone was seen once. The chain is built from TRBV18 and TRBJ2-3; 10 positions match TRBD2. The CDR3 loop spans 16 amino acids. CDR1 is KGHSH, CDR2 LQKENI, per germline. The ends lost 6 bases at V and 4 bases at J; junction bases unmatched: 10. In DNA, the CDR3 is TGTGCCAGCTCCCCCCGGCTAGCGGGGGTGGCAGATACGCAGTATTTT. Protein product: CASSPRLAGVADTQYF.

The V and J genes are TRBV1 and TRBJ2-5; the table's D call, TRBD2, was not checked against the DNA. TRBV1 is listed as a pseudogene. The CDR3 is made up of 19 amino acids. The CDR3 sequence: CTSSQDRGSGNTDQETQYF. The CDR3 DNA is TGCACCAGCAGCCAAGATAGAGGGAGCGGGAACACAGACCAAGAGACCCAGTACTTC.